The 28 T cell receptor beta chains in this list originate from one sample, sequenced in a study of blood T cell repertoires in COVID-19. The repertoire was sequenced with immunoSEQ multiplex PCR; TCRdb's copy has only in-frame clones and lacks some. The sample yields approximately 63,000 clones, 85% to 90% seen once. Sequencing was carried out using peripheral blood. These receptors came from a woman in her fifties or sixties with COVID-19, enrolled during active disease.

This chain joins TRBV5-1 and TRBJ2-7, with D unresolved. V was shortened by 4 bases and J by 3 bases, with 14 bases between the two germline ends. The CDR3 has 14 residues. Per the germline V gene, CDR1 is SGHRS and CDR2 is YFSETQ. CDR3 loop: CASSRQRTLYEQYF. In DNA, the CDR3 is TGCGCCAGCAGCCGCCAAAGAACTCTCTACGAGCAGTACTTC.

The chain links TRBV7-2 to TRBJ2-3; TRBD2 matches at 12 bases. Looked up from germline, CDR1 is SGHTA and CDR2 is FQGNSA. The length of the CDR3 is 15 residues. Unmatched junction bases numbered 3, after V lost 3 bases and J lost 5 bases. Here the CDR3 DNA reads TGTGCCAGCAGCTTCACTAGCGGGAGGATAGATACGCAGTATTTT. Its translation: CASSFTSGRIDTQYF.

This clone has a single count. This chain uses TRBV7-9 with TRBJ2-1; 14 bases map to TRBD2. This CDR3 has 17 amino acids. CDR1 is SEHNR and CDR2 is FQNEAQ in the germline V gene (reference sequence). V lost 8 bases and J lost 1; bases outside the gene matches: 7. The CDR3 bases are TGTGCCAGCTTGGGACTAGCGGGAGTCGGGTCCTACAATGAGCAGTTCTTC. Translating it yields CASLGLAGVGSYNEQFF.

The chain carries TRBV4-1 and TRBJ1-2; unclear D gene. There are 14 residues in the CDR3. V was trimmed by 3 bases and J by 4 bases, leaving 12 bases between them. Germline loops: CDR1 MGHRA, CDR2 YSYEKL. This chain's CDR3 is CASSHAEEAYGYTF. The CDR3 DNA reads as TGCGCCAGCAGCCATGCGGAGGAGGCCTATGGCTACACCTTC.

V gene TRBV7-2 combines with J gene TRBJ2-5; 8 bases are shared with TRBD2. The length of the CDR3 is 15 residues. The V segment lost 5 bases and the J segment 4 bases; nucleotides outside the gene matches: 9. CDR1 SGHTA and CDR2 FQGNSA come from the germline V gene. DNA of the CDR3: TGTGCCAGCAGCCGTATAGCGGGAACGGGAGAGACCCAGTACTTC. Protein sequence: CASSRIAGTGETQYF.

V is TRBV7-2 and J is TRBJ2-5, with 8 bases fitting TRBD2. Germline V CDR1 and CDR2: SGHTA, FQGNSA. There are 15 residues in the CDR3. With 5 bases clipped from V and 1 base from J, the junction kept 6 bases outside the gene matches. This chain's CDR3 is CASSLSGGSQETQYF. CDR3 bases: TGTGCCAGCAGCCTAAGCGGGGGCTCCCAAGAGACCCAGTACTTC.

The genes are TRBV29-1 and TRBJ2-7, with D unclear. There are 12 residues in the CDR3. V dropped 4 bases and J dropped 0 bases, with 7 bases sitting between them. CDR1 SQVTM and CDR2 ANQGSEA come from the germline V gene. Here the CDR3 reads CSVAYTSYEQYF. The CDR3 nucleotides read TGCAGCGTTGCTTACACCTCCTACGAGCAGTACTTC.

The CDR3 reads CASSLGQNYEQYF. The DNA of the CDR3 is TGTGCCAGCAGCCTCGGACAGAACTACGAGCAGTACTTC. The V call is TRBV7-9, the J call TRBJ2-7; possible D gene TRBD1, 6 bases. This CDR3 is built from 13 residues. The germline CDR1 and CDR2 sequences are SEHNR and FQNEAQ (reference sequence). Trimming stripped 5 bases from V and 3 bases from J, with 11 bases between.

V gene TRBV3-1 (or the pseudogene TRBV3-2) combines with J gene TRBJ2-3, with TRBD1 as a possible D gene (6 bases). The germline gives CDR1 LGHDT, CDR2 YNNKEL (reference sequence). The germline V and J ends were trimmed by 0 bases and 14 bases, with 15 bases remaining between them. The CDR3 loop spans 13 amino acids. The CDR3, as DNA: TGTGCCAGCAGCCAAGAGTCACAGGGAGAAGGGTATTTT. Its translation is CASSQESQGEGYF.

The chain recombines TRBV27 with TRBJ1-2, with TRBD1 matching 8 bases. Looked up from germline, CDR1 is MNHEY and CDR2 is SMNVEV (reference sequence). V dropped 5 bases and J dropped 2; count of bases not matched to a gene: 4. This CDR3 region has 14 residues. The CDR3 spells CASSPRTGNYGYTF. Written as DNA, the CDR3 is TGTGCCAGCAGTCCCAGGACAGGGAACTATGGCTACACCTTC.

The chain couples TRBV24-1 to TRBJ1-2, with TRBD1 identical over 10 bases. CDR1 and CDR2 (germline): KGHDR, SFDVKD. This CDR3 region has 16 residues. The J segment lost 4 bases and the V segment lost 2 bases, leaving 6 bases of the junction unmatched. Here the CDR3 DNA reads TGTGCCACCAGTGATTCCGGGACAGGGGTCTTCTATGGCTACACCTTC. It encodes CATSDSGTGVFYGYTF.

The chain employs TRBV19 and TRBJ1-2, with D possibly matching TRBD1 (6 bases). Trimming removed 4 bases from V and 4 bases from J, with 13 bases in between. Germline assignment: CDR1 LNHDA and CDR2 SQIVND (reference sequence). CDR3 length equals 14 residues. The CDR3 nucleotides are TGTGCCAGTAGTAGATCCGGGACATCCTATGGCTACACCTTC. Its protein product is CASSRSGTSYGYTF.

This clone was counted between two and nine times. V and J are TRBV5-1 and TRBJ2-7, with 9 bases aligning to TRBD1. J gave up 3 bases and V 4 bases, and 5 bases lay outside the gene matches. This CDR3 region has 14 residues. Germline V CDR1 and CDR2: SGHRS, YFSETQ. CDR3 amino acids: CASSPMTGGYEQYF. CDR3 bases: TGCGCCAGCAGCCCCATGACAGGGGGCTACGAGCAGTACTTC.

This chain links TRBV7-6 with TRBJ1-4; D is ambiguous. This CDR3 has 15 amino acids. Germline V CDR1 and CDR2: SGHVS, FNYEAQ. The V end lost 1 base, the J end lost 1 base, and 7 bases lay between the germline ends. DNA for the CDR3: TGTGCCAGCAGCTTAGGGGCGCGAACTAATGAAAAACTGTTTTTT. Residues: CASSLGARTNEKLFF.

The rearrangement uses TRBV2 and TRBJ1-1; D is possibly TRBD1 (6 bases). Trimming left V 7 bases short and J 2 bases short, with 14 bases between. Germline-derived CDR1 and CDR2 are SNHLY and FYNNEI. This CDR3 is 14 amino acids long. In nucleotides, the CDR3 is TGTGCCAGCACTCGGCCGGGGGGCAACACTGAAGCTTTCTTT. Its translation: CASTRPGGNTEAFF.

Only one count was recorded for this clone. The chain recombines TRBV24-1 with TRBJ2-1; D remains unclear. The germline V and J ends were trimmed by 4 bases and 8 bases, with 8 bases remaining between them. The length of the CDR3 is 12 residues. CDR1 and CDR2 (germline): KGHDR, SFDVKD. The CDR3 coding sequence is TGTGCCACCAGTGACCGTAGAGATGAGCAGTTCTTC. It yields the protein CATSDRRDEQFF.

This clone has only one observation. The CDR3, as DNA: TGTGCCAGTAGTCCCTCCTCTGGAAACACCATATATTTT. Protein: CASSPSSGNTIYF. This chain links TRBV19 with TRBJ1-3; no firm D call. V lost 5 bases, J lost 0 bases, and 5 bases lay in between. The CDR3 consists of 13 residues. Germline V gene data show CDR1 as LNHDA and CDR2 as SQIVND (reference sequence).

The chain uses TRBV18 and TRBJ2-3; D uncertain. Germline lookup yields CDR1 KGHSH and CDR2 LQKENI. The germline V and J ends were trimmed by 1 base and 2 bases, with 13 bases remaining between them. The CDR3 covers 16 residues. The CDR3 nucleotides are TGTGCCAGCTCACCACTCGCCCAGACTCTCACAGATACGCAGTATTTT. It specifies CASSPLAQTLTDTQYF.

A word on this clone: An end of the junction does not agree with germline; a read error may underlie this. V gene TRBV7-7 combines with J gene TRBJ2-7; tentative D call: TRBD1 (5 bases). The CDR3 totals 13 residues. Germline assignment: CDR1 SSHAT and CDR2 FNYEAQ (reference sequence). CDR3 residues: CASSPRQNYEQYF. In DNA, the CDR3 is TGTGCTAGCAGCCCCCGACAGAACTACGAGCAGTACTTC.

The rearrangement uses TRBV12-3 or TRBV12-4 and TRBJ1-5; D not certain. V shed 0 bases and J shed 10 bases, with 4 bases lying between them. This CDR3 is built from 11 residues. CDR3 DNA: TGTGCCAGCAGTTTAGCAGCACCCCAGCATTTT. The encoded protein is CASSLAAPQHF.

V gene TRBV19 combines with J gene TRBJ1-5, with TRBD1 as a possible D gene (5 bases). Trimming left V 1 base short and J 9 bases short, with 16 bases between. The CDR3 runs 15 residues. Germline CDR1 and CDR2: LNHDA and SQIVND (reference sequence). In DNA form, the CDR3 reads TGTGCCAGTAGTATAGGAACTGGGGGGAAAGGGCCCCAGCATTTT. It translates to CASSIGTGGKGPQHF.

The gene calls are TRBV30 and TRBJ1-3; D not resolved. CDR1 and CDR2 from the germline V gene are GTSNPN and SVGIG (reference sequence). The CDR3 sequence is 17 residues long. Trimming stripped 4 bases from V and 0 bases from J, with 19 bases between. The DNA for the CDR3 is TGTGCCTGGACCGATGCCCGTCTCACTCGCTCTGGAAACACCATATATTTT. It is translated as CAWTDARLTRSGNTIYF.

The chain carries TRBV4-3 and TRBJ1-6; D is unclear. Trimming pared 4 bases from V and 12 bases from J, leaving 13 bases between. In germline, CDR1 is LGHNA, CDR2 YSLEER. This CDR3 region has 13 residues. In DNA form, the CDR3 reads TGCGCCAGCAGCCTTACTGCCTTCGAACCCCTCCACTTT. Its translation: CASSLTAFEPLHF.

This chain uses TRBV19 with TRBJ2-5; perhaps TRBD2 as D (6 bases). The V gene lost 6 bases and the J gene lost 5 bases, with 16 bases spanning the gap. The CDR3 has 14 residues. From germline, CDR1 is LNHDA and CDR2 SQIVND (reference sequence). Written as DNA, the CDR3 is TGTGCCAGTAGACCCTCCGGGGGACGGGAGACCCAGTACTTC. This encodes CASRPSGGRETQYF.

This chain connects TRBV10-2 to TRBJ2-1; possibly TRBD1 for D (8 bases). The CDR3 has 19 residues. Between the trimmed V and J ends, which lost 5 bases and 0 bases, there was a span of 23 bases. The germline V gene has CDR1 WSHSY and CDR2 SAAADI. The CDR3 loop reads CASSLRTGRALLSYNEQFF. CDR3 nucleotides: TGCGCCAGCAGTCTAAGGACAGGGAGGGCCCTCCTCTCCTACAATGAGCAGTTCTTC.

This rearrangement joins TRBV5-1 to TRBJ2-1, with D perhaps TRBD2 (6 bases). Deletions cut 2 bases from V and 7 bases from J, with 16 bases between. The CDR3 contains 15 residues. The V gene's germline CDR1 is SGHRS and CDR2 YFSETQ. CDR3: CASSLPRDFLNEQFF. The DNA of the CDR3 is TGCGCCAGCAGCTTACCTCGGGACTTTTTAAATGAGCAGTTCTTC.

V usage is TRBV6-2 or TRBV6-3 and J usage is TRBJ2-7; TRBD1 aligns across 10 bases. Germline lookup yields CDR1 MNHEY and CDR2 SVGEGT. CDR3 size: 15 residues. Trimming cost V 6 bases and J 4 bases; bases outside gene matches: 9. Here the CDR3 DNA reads TGTGCCAGCAGCGTCGGGACAGGGGAGGGGTACGAGCAGTACTTC. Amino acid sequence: CASSVGTGEGYEQYF.

The CDR3 spells CASSANTGELFF. In DNA, the CDR3 is TGTGCCAGCAGCGCGAACACCGGGGAGCTGTTTTTT. The chain links TRBV6-5 to TRBJ2-2; D uncertain. CDR3 length: 12 residues. Germline V gives CDR1 MNHEY, CDR2 SVGAGI. V dropped 6 bases and J dropped 0 bases, with 2 bases sitting between them.